This TCR beta chain was sequenced for a study of PD-1 blockade in mismatch repair-deficient tumors (dated by TCRdb to 2016 to 2017). Some background on the complete study: Between September 2013 and late 2016, around 91 consecutive patients with 11 to 12 mismatch repair-deficient cancer types, all previously treated and progressing, were enrolled in the trial. Tumor-associated T cell clones in the peripheral blood of patients responding to PD-1 blockade were tracked using deep sequencing of TCR CDR3 regions.

The junction carries 6 bases between V and J, which are trimmed by 6 bases and 0 bases respectively. There are 13 amino acids in the CDR3, from cysteine to phenylalanine inclusive. Of all the DNA, just the CDR3 is kept, 39 bases in frame from base 1. Looking up the germline V gene (reference sequence) yields CDR1 MNHEY and CDR2 SMNVEV. For every enrolled patient, mismatch repair deficiency was confirmed by either polymerase chain reaction or immunohistochemistry. Three patients who responded to pembrolizumab therapy underwent TCR sequencing. The phase II trial prospectively evaluated PD-1 blockade with pembrolizumab in advanced mismatch repair-deficient cancers, independent of tissue of origin. Peripheral blood T cell samples were gathered serially, both before PD-1 blockade started and at multiple time points afterward. Blood sampling times were expressed in weeks after the first pembrolizumab dose.

Points the paper makes about the study in general: Clones residing in the tumor, which were often undetectable in blood before treatment, expanded quickly after pembrolizumab and then contracted, generally before radiologic responses.

As for this clone: What this receptor recognizes is not known. Base qualities were left out, and no much larger clone turns up one base away.

The library was built by means of the immunoSEQ multiplex PCR assay. Here the immuneACCESS table is served through TCRdb, limited to in-frame sequences with V and J called. Missing clones are a known gap in these copies; in checked studies unresolved V genes cover under half, and the rest lacks a known reason. The sample table shows some 120,000 clones, and roughly 80% are seen once. The ten top clones hold around 4.7% of the sample. The rearranged chain carries TRBV27 and TRBJ1-5, and TRBD1 may be the D gene, going by 5 matching bases. Sequenced here: peripheral blood, sampled roughly 13 months after starting pembrolizumab. The receptor was derived from an adult with mismatch repair-deficient cancer. The CDR3 amino acid sequence is: CASSQGSNQPQHF. At the DNA level, the sequence is TGTGCCAGCAGCCAGGGTAGCAATCAGCCCCAGCATTTT.